This passage covers 21 T cell receptor beta chains from one sample sequenced in a study of post-analysis software for immune sequencing data. No antigen is known for these receptors. Overall study results and limits: Patients had higher frequencies than controls of four to six TRBV segments, including TRBV5-6, TRBV5-1 and TRBV20-1.

TCR beta cDNA libraries included unique molecular identifiers. TCRdb re-called the PCR reads with MiXCR, one entry per CDR3 protein. The data contain hundreds of thousands of distinct CDR3 sequences, roughly 46% of them singletons. Material for sequencing was blood. Every receptor here comes from a girl aged 5 to 17 with multiple sclerosis.

The chain combines TRBV20-1 with TRBJ2-7; D is perhaps TRBD2 (7 bases). The end of the DNA aligns better with TRBJ2-5, so the J call may be wrong. The CDR3 has 16 amino acids. CDR1 and CDR2 (germline): DFQATT, SNEGSKA (reference sequence). The CDR3 reads CSARDGGRELIVTQYF. CDR3 DNA sequence: TGCAGTGCTAGAGACGGGGGGCGGGAGCTTATCGTGACCCAGTACTTC.

This clonotype came up a few times. This sequence joins TRBV20-1 and TRBJ2-3; TRBD1 might be the D (6 bases). The CDR3 sequence is 14 residues long. Germline-derived CDR1 and CDR2 are DFQATT and SNEGSKA (reference sequence). The germline V and J ends were trimmed by 6 bases and 4 bases, with 17 bases remaining between them. The CDR3 reads CSAPLWGQADTQYF. Here the CDR3 DNA reads TGCAGTGCCCCTTTGTGGGGGCAGGCAGATACGCAGTATTTT.

This clonotype was seen a few times. The V and J genes are TRBV2 and TRBJ2-1; D might be TRBD1 (6 bases). The CDR3 consists of 15 residues. Trimming shortened V by 6 bases and J by 4 bases, and 16 bases separated the two germline ends. CDR1 is SNHLY, CDR2 FYNNEI, per germline. In DNA form, the CDR3 reads TGTGCCAGCAGACGCAGGGGTAGTGCTTACAATGAGCAGTTCTTC. It yields the protein CASRRRGSAYNEQFF.

There are a few counts of this clonotype. The chain joins TRBV12-3 or TRBV12-4 to TRBJ2-7, with 8 bases aligning to TRBD2. The closer fit of TRBJ2-5 to the DNA end suggests the J call may be wrong. The CDR3 spans 16 residues. In DNA form, the CDR3 reads TGTGCCAGCAGTTTAGGGGGGGGACTAGGGCAAGAGACCCAGTACTTC. Residues: CASSLGGGLGQETQYF.

This clonotype was seen only a few times. CDR3 sequence: CASSFSTGSNQPQHF. In DNA, the CDR3 is TGTGCCAGCAGCTTTTCGACAGGAAGCAATCAGCCCCAGCATTTT. The chain has TRBV5-6 and TRBJ1-5, with a weak D call TRBD1 (6 bases). CDR1 and CDR2 from the germline V gene are SGHDT and YYEEEE. Trimming took off 2 bases at V and 1 base at J, with 10 bases between the two ends. CDR3 length equals 15 residues.

V usage is TRBV5-1 and J usage is TRBJ2-3, with 8 positions matching TRBD1. The CDR3 is made up of 15 amino acids. J gave up 0 bases and V 4 bases, and 4 bases lay outside the gene matches. Germline assignment: CDR1 SGHRS and CDR2 YFSETQ. Here the CDR3 DNA reads TGCGCCAGCAGCAACCGGGACAGGAGCACAGATACGCAGTATTTT. Amino acid sequence: CASSNRDRSTDTQYF.

The rearrangement uses TRBV6-5 and TRBJ1-2; 7 nucleotides agree with TRBD1. The CDR3 loop spans 13 amino acids. CDR1 MNHEY and CDR2 SVGAGI come from the germline V gene. With V trimmed by 4 bases and J by 5 bases, 4 bases remained unmatched. The CDR3 is CASSSPGQYGYTF. For the CDR3, the DNA is TGTGCCAGCAGTTCCCCGGGACAGTATGGCTACACCTTC.

The CDR3 reads CASSQGWAADTDTQYF. The CDR3 DNA follows: TGTGCCAGCAGCCAAGGTTGGGCAGCGGACACAGATACGCAGTATTTT. The rearrangement uses TRBV4-2 and TRBJ2-3; D might be TRBD2 (5 bases). With 1 base removed from V and 2 bases from J, the gap between germline ends came to 13 bases. CDR1 LGHNA and CDR2 YNFKEQ come from the germline V gene. This CDR3 spans 16 amino acids.

This clonotype occurred once. The chain couples TRBV6-6 to TRBJ1-2; weak D call: TRBD1 (5 bases). V was pared by 5 bases and J by 4 bases, with 8 bases between. CDR3 size: 12 residues. Per germline, CDR1 MNHNY and CDR2 SVGAGI (reference sequence). The CDR3 DNA reads as TGTGCCAGCAGTGGGGGAAGCTATGGCTACACCTTC. It is translated as CASSGGSYGYTF.

The chain carries TRBV6-5 and TRBJ2-3, with D perhaps matching TRBD1 or TRBD2 (6 bases each). This CDR3 contains 16 residues. Germline values: CDR1 MNHEY, CDR2 SVGAGI. V was clipped by 4 bases and J by 4 bases, with 18 bases between them. DNA of the CDR3: TGTGCCAGCAGTTCCGAGGGGGGAAGGAACGCAGATACGCAGTATTTT. Translating gives CASSSEGGRNADTQYF.

This chain links TRBV6-2 or TRBV6-3 with TRBJ1-2, with 8 bases fitting TRBD1. The CDR3 is made up of 13 amino acids. Trimming at V came to 7 bases and at J to 5 bases, leaving 6 bases not matched to a gene. The germline gives CDR1 MNHEY, CDR2 SVGEGT. This chain's CDR3 is CASKMDRVYGYTF. The DNA for the CDR3 is TGTGCCAGCAAGATGGACAGGGTTTATGGCTACACCTTC.

The V gene is TRBV5-1, the J gene TRBJ2-1; D gene uncertain. V gave up 0 bases and J gave up 1 base, with 11 bases separating them. Germline CDR1 SGHRS, CDR2 YFSETQ. The CDR3 runs 16 residues. CDR3 DNA: TGCGCCAGCAGCTTGGCCAAGGACCTGTCCTACAATGAGCAGTTCTTC. Protein sequence: CASSLAKDLSYNEQFF. The full variable domain, its missing parts supplied by reference TRBV5-1 and TRBJ2-1, is KAGVTQTPRYLIKTRGQQVTLSCSPISGHRSVSWYQQTPGQGLQFLFEYFSETQRNKGNFPGRFSGRQFSNSRSEMNVSTLELGDSALYLCASSLAKDLSYNEQFFGPGTRLTVL.

The chain combines TRBV7-6 with TRBJ2-3; 9 bases line up with TRBD2. CDR1 and CDR2 from the germline V gene are SGHVS and FNYEAQ. J gave up 5 bases and V 5 bases, and 11 bases lay outside the gene matches. This CDR3 is 16 amino acids long. The CDR3 here is CASSPDSGSSEDTQYF. In nucleotides, the CDR3 is TGTGCCAGCAGCCCGGATAGCGGGAGTTCGGAAGATACGCAGTATTTT.

V gene TRBV28 combines with J gene TRBJ2-7; no definite D call. V was cut by 5 bases and J by 3 bases, with 14 bases left in between. There are 14 residues in the CDR3. In germline, CDR1 is MDHEN, CDR2 SYDVKM. This CDR3 reads CASSGSQADYEQYF. The DNA for the CDR3 is TGTGCCAGCAGTGGTAGTCAAGCAGACTACGAGCAGTACTTC. Looking up the rest from reference TRBV28 and TRBJ2-7 gives the full variable domain: DVKVTQSSRYLVKRTGEKVFLECVQDMDHENMFWYRQDPGLGLRLIYFSYDVKMKEKGDIPEGYSVSREKKERFSLILESASTNQTSMYLCASSGSQADYEQYFGPGTRLTVT.

This clonotype is a singleton in its sample. The gene calls are TRBV12-3 or TRBV12-4 and TRBJ1-1; 9 positions match TRBD1. This CDR3 spans 15 amino acids. Unmatched junction bases numbered 5, after V lost 4 bases and J lost 2 bases. CDR3 sequence reads: CASSSPGQGNTEAFF. CDR3 coding DNA: TGTGCCAGCAGTTCACCGGGACAGGGCAACACTGAAGCTTTCTTT.

Of note for this clonotype: This clone may be a read error of a much larger clone one base away. This CDR3 reads CATSETGVETLYF. CDR3 nucleotide sequence: TGTGCCACCAGTGAGACCGGGGTGGAGACCCTGTACTTC. The chain employs TRBV24-1 and TRBJ2-5; a weak D match, TRBD2 (5 bases). CDR3 length equals 13 residues. Germline CDR1 is KGHDR and CDR2 is SFDVKD.

This clonotype occurred a few times. The rearrangement joins TRBV29-1 to TRBJ1-2; TRBD1 is a possible D gene (6 bases). Germline V gene lookup returns CDR1 SQVTM and CDR2 ANQGSEA. V lost 0 bases, J lost 7 bases, and 18 bases lay in between. CDR3 size: 15 residues. CDR3 nucleotides: TGCAGCGTTGAAGATCTTTTGTTAAGCAGGGGTGGCTACACCTTC. This encodes CSVEDLLLSRGGYTF.

This clonotype was detected a few times. The V call is TRBV5-5, the J call TRBJ2-4; 7 nucleotides agree with TRBD2. The CDR3 covers 17 residues. The germline gives CDR1 SGHKS, CDR2 YYEKEE (reference sequence). V lost 0 bases to trimming and J lost 0 bases; unmatched junction nucleotides: 6. CDR3 protein: CASSLAYGGGAKNIQYF. The CDR3 nucleotides read TGTGCCAGCAGCTTGGCCTATGGGGGGGGAGCCAAAAACATTCAGTACTTC.

This clonotype came up a few times. The chain recombines TRBV6-5 with TRBJ1-2; 7 bases align to TRBD1. J gave up 4 bases and V 6 bases, and 5 bases lay outside the gene matches. The CDR3 totals 13 residues. Germline CDR1 and CDR2: MNHEY and SVGAGI. DNA for the CDR3: TGTGCCAGCAGGGGAACAGGGGCCTATGGCTACACCTTC. This codes for CASRGTGAYGYTF.

This rearrangement joins TRBV29-1 to TRBJ2-5; D call uncertain. The V end was cut by 7 bases, the J end by 5 bases, with 14 bases between. This CDR3 has 12 amino acids. The germline V gene encodes CDR1 SQVTM and CDR2 ANQGSEA. CDR3 sequence reads: CSAESGGETQYF. CDR3 in DNA: TGCAGCGCGGAAAGTGGTGGGGAGACCCAGTACTTC.

The genes are TRBV20-1 and TRBJ1-5; no clear D. This CDR3 comprises 12 residues. V lost 3 bases and J lost 4, with 7 bases in between. CDR1 and CDR2 (germline): DFQATT, SNEGSKA (reference sequence). CDR3 sequence: CSASLGNQPQHF. Written as DNA, the CDR3 is TGCAGTGCTAGTCTGGGAAATCAGCCCCAGCATTTT.